This T cell receptor beta chain was captured in a study of shared clonotypes between healthy human individuals. On this clone itself: Its antigen is undetermined.

Sequencing used immunoSEQ multiplex PCR; TCRdb keeps in-frame clones, though not all of them. The table has about 2.1 million clones, 85% to 95% seen once. This CDR3 is built from 15 residues. The V end was cut by 4 bases, the J end by 8 bases, with 18 bases between. Per germline, CDR1 SGHVS and CDR2 FQNEAQ. Terminally differentiated effector memory CD45RA+ cells were excluded by CCR7 positive selection of CD45RO-negative cells. Study observations and caveats: In this cohort, only blood was sampled, and tissue repertoires likely differ.

This TCR was sampled from a man between 18 and 35 years old in good health. Some clones in this sample may be carry-over from other donors' samples. The specimen sequenced was naive CD8+ T cells from PBMCs. The rearrangement uses TRBV7-8 and TRBJ2-4, with D perhaps assigned TRBD1 or TRBD2 (5 bases each). In nucleotides, the CDR3 is TGTGCCAGCAGCTGGACAAGTCCAGGGACGGACATTCAGTACTTC. Translating gives CASSWTSPGTDIQYF.